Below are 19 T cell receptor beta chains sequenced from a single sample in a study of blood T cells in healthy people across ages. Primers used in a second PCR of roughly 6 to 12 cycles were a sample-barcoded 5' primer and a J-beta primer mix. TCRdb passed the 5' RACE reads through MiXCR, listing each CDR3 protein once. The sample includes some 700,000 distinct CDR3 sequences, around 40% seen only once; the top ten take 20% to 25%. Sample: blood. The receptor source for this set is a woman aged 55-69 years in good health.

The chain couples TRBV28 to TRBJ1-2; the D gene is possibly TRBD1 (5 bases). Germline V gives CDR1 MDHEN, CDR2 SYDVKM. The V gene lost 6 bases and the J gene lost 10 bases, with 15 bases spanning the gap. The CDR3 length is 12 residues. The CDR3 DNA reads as TGTGCCAGCAGCACACTTGGAGGGGACTACACCTTC. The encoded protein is CASSTLGGDYTF.

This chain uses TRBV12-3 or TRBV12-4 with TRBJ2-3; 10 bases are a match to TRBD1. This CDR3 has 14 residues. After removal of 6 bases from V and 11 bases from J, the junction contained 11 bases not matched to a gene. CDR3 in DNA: TGTGCCAGCAGAAGGACAGGGGGTACAGATGTGCAGTATTTT. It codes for CASRRTGGTDVQYF.

The CDR3 DNA follows: TGTGCCAGCAGTTCCGACCCCCGGCGGGGGGGCCATAGGAACCGAACAGATACGCAGTATTTT. This sequence encodes CASSSDPRRGGHRNRTDTQYF. The chain carries TRBV6-5 and TRBJ2-3; 9 bases line up with TRBD2. The CDR3 covers 21 residues. The V and J ends lost 4 bases and 3 bases, in that order; junction bases with no gene match: 23. The germline V gene has CDR1 MNHEY and CDR2 SVGAGI.

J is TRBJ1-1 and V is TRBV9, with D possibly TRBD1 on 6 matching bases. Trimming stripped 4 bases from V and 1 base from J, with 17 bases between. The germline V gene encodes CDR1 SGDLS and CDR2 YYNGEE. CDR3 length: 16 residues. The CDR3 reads CASSFNPLTGNTEAFF. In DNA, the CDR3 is TGTGCCAGCAGCTTCAACCCGCTGACAGGGAACACTGAAGCTTTCTTT. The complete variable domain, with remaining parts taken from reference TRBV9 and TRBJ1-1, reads DSGVTQTPKHLITATGQRVTLRCSPRSGDLSVYWYQQSLDQGLQFLIQYYNGEERAKGNILERFSAQQFPDLHSELNLSSLELGDSALYFCASSFNPLTGNTEAFFGQGTRLTVV.

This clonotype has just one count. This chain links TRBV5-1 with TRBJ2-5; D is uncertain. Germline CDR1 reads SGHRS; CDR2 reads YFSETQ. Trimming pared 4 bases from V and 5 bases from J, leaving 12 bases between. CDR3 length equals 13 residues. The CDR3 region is CASSPDRMETQYF. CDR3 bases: TGCGCCAGCAGCCCCGACCGTATGGAGACCCAGTACTTC.

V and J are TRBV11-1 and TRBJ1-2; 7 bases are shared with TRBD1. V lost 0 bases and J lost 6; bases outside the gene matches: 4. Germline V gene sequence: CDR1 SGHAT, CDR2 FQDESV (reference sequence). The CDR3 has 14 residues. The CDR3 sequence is CASSLAGGADGYTF. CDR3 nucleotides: TGTGCCAGCAGCTTAGCAGGGGGCGCGGATGGCTACACCTTC.

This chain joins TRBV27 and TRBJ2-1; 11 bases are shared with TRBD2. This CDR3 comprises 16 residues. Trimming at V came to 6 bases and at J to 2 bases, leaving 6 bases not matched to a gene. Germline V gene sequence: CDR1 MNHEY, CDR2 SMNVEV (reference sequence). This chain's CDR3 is CASSDGTSGAYNEQFF. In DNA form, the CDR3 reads TGTGCCAGCAGCGATGGGACTAGCGGAGCCTACAATGAGCAGTTCTTC.

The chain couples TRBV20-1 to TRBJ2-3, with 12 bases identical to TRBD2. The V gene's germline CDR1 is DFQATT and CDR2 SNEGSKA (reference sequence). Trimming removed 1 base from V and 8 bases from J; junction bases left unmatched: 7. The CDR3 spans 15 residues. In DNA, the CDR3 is TGCAGTGCTAGAGTCTTTGGACTAGCGGGGAGTACGCAGTATTTT. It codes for CSARVFGLAGSTQYF.

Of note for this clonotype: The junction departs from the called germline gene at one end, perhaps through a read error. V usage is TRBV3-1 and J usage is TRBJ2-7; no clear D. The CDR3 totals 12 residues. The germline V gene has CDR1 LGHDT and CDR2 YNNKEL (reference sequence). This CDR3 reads CAGSQNAYEQYF. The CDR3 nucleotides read TGTGCCGGCAGCCAAAACGCCTACGAGCAGTACTTC.

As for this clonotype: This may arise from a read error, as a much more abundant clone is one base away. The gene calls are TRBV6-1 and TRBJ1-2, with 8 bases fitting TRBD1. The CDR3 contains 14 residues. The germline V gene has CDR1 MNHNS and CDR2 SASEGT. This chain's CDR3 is CASSALPGGYGYIF. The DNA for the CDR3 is TGTGCCAGCAGTGCCCTTCCAGGGGGCTATGGCTACATCTTC.

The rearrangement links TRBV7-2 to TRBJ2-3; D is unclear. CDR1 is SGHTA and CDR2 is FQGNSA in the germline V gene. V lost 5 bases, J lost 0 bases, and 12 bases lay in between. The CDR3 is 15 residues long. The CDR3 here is CASSPRVTSTDTQYF. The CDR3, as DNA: TGTGCCAGCAGCCCTCGGGTAACTAGCACAGATACGCAGTATTTT. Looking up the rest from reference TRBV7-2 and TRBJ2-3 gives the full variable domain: GAGVSQSPSNKVTEKGKDVELRCDPISGHTALYWYRQSLGQGLEFLIYFQGNSAPDKSGLPSDRFSAERTGGSVSTLTIQRTQQEDSAVYLCASSPRVTSTDTQYFGPGTRLTVL.

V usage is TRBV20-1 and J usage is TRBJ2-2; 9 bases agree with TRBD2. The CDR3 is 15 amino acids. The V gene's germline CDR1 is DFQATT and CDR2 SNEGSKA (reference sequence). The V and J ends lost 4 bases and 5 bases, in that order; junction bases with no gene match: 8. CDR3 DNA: TGCAGTGCTATCGAAGCGGGGGGTCGGACCGGGGAGCTGTTTTTT. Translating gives CSAIEAGGRTGELFF.

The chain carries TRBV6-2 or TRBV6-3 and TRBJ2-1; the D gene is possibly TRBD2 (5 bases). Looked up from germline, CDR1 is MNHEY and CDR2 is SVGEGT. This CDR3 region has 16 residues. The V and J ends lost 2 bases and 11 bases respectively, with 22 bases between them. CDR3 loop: CASSYPLARVPRKQFF. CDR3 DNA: TGTGCCAGCAGTTACCCCCTAGCTAGGGTCCCCAGGAAGCAGTTCTTC.

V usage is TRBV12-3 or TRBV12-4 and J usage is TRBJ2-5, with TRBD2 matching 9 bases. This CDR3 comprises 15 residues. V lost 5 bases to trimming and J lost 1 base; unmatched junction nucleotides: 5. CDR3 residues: CASSLLRGGQETQYF. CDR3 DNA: TGTGCCAGCAGTCTTCTGCGGGGGGGCCAAGAGACCCAGTACTTC.

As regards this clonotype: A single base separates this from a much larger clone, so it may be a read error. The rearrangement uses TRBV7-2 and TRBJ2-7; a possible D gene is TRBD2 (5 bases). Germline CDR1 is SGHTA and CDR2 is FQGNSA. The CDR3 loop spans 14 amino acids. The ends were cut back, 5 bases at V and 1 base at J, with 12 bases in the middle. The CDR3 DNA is TGTGCCAGCAGCGTGTCGGGGTTTTCCTACGAGCAGTACTTC. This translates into CASSVSGFSYEQYF.

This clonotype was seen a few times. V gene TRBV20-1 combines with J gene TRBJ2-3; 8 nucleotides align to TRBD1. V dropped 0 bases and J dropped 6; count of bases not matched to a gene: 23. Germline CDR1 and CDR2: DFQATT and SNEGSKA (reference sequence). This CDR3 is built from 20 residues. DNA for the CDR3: TGCAGTGCTAGAGATCCCTTAGGAGAGGCCGGACAGGGAATTTGGGATACGCAGTATTTT. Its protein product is CSARDPLGEAGQGIWDTQYF.

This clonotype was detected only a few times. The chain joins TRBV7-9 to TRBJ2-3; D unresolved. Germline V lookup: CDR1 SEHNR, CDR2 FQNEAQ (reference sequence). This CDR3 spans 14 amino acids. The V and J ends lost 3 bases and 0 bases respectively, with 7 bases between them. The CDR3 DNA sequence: TGTGCCAGCAGCTTCGGCATTAGCACAGATACGCAGTATTTT. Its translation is CASSFGISTDTQYF. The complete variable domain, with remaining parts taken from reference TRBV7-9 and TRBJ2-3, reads DTGVSQNPRHKITKRGQNVTFRCDPISEHNRLYWYRQTLGQGPEFLTYFQNEAQLEKSRLLSDRFSAERPKGSFSTLEIQRTEQGDSAMYLCASSFGISTDTQYFGPGTRLTVL.

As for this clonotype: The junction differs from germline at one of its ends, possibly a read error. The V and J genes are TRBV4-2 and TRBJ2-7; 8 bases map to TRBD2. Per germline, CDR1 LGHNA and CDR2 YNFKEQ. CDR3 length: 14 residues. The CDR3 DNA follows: TGTACCAGCAGCCAAGAATTGGCGGGGGGCGAGCAGTACTTC. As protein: CTSSQELAGGEQYF.

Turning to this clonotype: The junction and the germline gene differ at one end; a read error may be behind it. CDR3 residues: CASSSQGYGYIF. Here the CDR3 DNA reads TGTGCCAGCAGCAGCCAGGGTTATGGCTACATCTTC. V is TRBV7-2 and J is TRBJ1-2; a weak D match, TRBD1 (5 bases). The germline V gene has CDR1 SGHTA and CDR2 FQGNSA. The CDR3 runs to 12 residues.